These 18 T cell receptor beta chains were sequenced from one sample in a study of post-analysis software for immune sequencing data. Unique molecular identifiers were carried by the TCR beta cDNA libraries. TCRdb re-analysed the PCR reads in MiXCR, keeping a single row per CDR3 protein. The top ten clones hold 25% to 35% of a sample with under 200,000 distinct CDR3 sequences, around 34% of them seen once. The sequences come from blood, collected after autologous hematopoietic stem cell transplantation. These TCRs come from a girl aged 5-17 years with multiple sclerosis.

This sequence joins TRBV28 and TRBJ2-7; no clear D gene. Germline CDR1 reads MDHEN; CDR2 reads SYDVKM. The length of the CDR3 is 13 residues. Trimming removed 2 bases at V and 2 bases at J, with 7 bases between. The CDR3 DNA is TGTGCCAGCAGTTTAAGTGAACCCTACGAGCAGTACTTC. Translated: CASSLSEPYEQYF.

This clonotype was observed a few times. This rearrangement joins TRBV28 to TRBJ1-1; D not resolved. The CDR3 spans 14 residues. V lost 3 bases to trimming and J lost 1 base, with 9 bases between them. Germline values: CDR1 MDHEN, CDR2 SYDVKM. CDR3: CASSFGEGNTEAFF. CDR3 coding DNA: TGTGCCAGCAGTTTCGGGGAGGGGAACACTGAAGCTTTCTTT.

In the case of this clonotype: This may arise from a read error, as a much more abundant clone is one base away. The conserved phenylalanine or tryptophan is not found at the CDR3 terminus, so this likely reflects a read error. CDR3 in DNA: TGCAGTGCACGAGGGGAGGGCCTCGGCACAGATACGCAGTATTGT. Translated: CSARGEGLGTDTQYC. This chain uses TRBV20-1 with TRBJ2-3; 7 positions agree with TRBD2. The CDR3 totals 15 residues. V trimming: 6 bases; J trimming: 1 base; junction bases outside the gene matches: 10. Per germline, CDR1 DFQATT and CDR2 SNEGSKA (reference sequence).

This rearrangement joins TRBV29-1 to TRBJ2-7, with 9 bases lining up with TRBD2. The V and J ends lost 2 bases and 3 bases, in that order; junction bases with no gene match: 8. The CDR3 runs 15 residues. CDR1 SQVTM and CDR2 ANQGSEA come from the germline V gene. Here the CDR3 DNA reads TGCAGCGTTGAATTAGCGGGAGTTCGGGGCTACGAGCAGTACTTC. This encodes CSVELAGVRGYEQYF.

There are a few counts of this clonotype. The rearrangement uses TRBV12-3 or TRBV12-4 and TRBJ2-3; TRBD2 agrees at 9 bases. The V and J ends lost 3 bases and 1 base, in that order; junction bases with no gene match: 2. This CDR3 comprises 15 residues. CDR3 in amino acids: CASSLASGGTDTQYF. For the CDR3, the DNA is TGTGCCAGCAGTTTGGCTAGCGGGGGCACAGATACGCAGTATTTT.

The CDR3 sequence: CASSYEVIQYF. CDR3 DNA sequence: TGTGCCAGCAGTTACGAGGTCATTCAGTACTTC. V usage is TRBV6-2 or TRBV6-3 and J usage is TRBJ2-4; unclear D gene. Per germline, CDR1 MNHEY and CDR2 SVGEGT. The ends were cut back, 2 bases at V and 9 bases at J, with 5 bases in the middle. There are 11 residues in the CDR3.

This clonotype was picked up a small number of times. V is TRBV2 and J is TRBJ2-1; 8 nucleotides line up with TRBD2. This CDR3 spans 15 amino acids. CDR1 and CDR2 from the germline V gene are SNHLY and FYNNEI. Germline trimming cut 2 bases from V and 4 bases from J; bases unmatched to any gene: 4. The CDR3 here is CASSENVAGYNEQFF. CDR3 DNA: TGTGCCAGCAGTGAAAATGTAGCGGGGTACAATGAGCAGTTCTTC. The full variable domain, its missing parts supplied by reference TRBV2 and TRBJ2-1, is EPEVTQTPSHQVTQMGQEVILRCVPISNHLYFYWYRQILGQKVEFLVSFYNNEISEKSEIFDDQFSVERPDGSNFTLKIRSTKLEDSAMYFCASSENVAGYNEQFFGPGTRLTVL.

Concerning this clonotype itself: This clone may be a read error of a much larger clone one base away. The rearrangement uses TRBV12-3 or TRBV12-4 and TRBJ2-5; D remains unclear. The CDR3 runs to 11 residues. Here the CDR3 DNA reads TGTACCAGCAGCCAAGTGGAGACCCAGTACTTC. This codes for CTSSQVETQYF.

CDR3 amino acids: CSARAALTYGYTF. CDR3 bases: TGCAGTGCTAGAGCCGCACTCACCTATGGCTACACCTTC. The chain joins TRBV20-1 to TRBJ1-2; no clear D. The ends were cut back, 1 base at V and 4 bases at J, with 10 bases in the middle. The CDR3 has 13 amino acids. Germline assignment: CDR1 DFQATT and CDR2 SNEGSKA (reference sequence).

A word on this clonotype: This could be a read error, since a much larger clone is one nucleotide away. The J gene is TRBJ1-2, the V gene TRBV7-2; 7 bases agree with TRBD1. CDR1 is SGHTA and CDR2 is FQGNSA in the germline V gene. Germline trimming cut 8 bases from V and 8 bases from J; bases unmatched to any gene: 8. CDR3 length equals 12 residues. The CDR3 DNA is TGTGCCAGCGCCGTGGGGACAGCCGGCTACACCTTC. Protein: CASAVGTAGYTF. The variable domain in full, with the rest retrieved from reference TRBV7-2 and TRBJ1-2, is GAGVSQSPSNKVTEKGKDVELRCDPISGHTALYWYRQSLGQGLEFLIYFQGNSAPDKSGLPSDRFSAERTGGSVSTLTIQRTQQEDSAVYLCASAVGTAGYTFGSGTRLTVV.

This clonotype turned up a few times. The chain links TRBV15 to TRBJ2-1; 7 bases map to TRBD1. CDR1 is LNHNV, CDR2 YYDKDF, per germline (reference sequence). The trim removed 0 bases at V and 1 base at J, leaving 9 bases unmatched. The CDR3 is 18 residues long. CDR3 coding DNA: TGTGCCACCAGCAGAGAGAAGGGACAGAAACAATCCTACAATGAGCAGTTCTTC. Translated: CATSREKGQKQSYNEQFF.

This clonotype was counted a few times. This could be a read error, since a much larger clone is one nucleotide away. CDR3 DNA sequence: TGCAGCGTTGAAGGAGGCCGCGAGCAGTACTTC. As protein: CSVEGGREQYF. The J gene is TRBJ2-7, the V gene TRBV29-1; no clear D. This CDR3 region has 11 residues. The V gene's germline CDR1 is SQVTM and CDR2 ANQGSEA. Deletions cut 1 base from V and 6 bases from J, with 7 bases between.

Only a few counts were recorded for this clonotype. DNA for the CDR3: TGCAGTGCTAGAGGGGACTTCTCCTACGAGCAGTACTTC. Translating gives CSARGDFSYEQYF. The chain employs TRBV20-1 and TRBJ2-7; D might be TRBD2 (6 bases). Germline V lookup: CDR1 DFQATT, CDR2 SNEGSKA (reference sequence). The CDR3 has 13 residues. V lost 1 base, J lost 0 bases, and 7 bases lay in between.

This clonotype occurred a few times. The chain is built from TRBV3-1 and TRBJ2-5, with D perhaps TRBD2 (5 bases). The end of the DNA is better explained by TRBJ2-7, so the J call may be wrong. There are 14 residues in the CDR3. Germline assignment: CDR1 LGHDT and CDR2 YNNKEL (reference sequence). The DNA of the CDR3 is TGTGCCAGCAGCCAAGGGAGCGGAACCTACGAGCAGTACTTC. Encoded protein: CASSQGSGTYEQYF.

In this sample, this clonotype turned up once. V is TRBV9 and J is TRBJ1-6, with D unresolved. Between the trimmed V and J ends, which lost 3 bases and 7 bases, there was a span of 14 bases. Germline-derived CDR1 and CDR2 are SGDLS and YYNGEE. The CDR3 extends over 15 amino acids. CDR3 DNA sequence: TGTGCCAGCAGCGCCTGGGGTAGGTGGAATTCACCCCTCCACTTT. Encoded protein: CASSAWGRWNSPLHF.

This sequence joins TRBV4-2 and TRBJ2-3; D uncertain. The germline gives CDR1 LGHNA, CDR2 YNFKEQ. The CDR3 sequence is 17 residues long. Trimming pared 3 bases from V and 0 bases from J, leaving 16 bases between. The CDR3 nucleotides read TGTGCCAGCAGCCATCCCCCGGACGCGTCTAGCACAGATACGCAGTATTTT. This codes for CASSHPPDASSTDTQYF.

This clonotype has just a few counts. The rearrangement links TRBV15 to TRBJ2-5; D is unresolved. The CDR3 sequence is 20 residues long. CDR1 is LNHNV and CDR2 is YYDKDF in the germline V gene (reference sequence). Between the trimmed V and J ends, which lost 4 bases and 0 bases, there was a span of 27 bases. The CDR3 coding sequence is TGTGCCACCAGCATGACCCCAGGCCGATCTATGCGTGGCCACCAAGAGACCCAGTACTTC. The encoded protein is CATSMTPGRSMRGHQETQYF.

The J gene is TRBJ2-1, the V gene TRBV24-1, with 7 bases that match TRBD1. V was pared by 5 bases and J by 8 bases, with 5 bases of the junction left unmatched. The length of the CDR3 is 13 residues. The V gene's germline CDR1 is KGHDR and CDR2 SFDVKD. The CDR3 region has the DNA TGTGCCACCAGTGGTGCTACAGGGGATGAGCAGTTCTTC. It is translated as CATSGATGDEQFF.